One sample yielded the 5 T cell receptor beta chains listed below, sequenced in a study of blood T cells in healthy people across ages. A J-beta primer mix and a sample-barcoded 5' primer were used in a second PCR of about 6 to 12 cycles. TCRdb reprocessed the 5' RACE reads with MiXCR, giving one entry per CDR3 protein. The data show about 680,000 distinct CDR3 sequences, 45% to 50% seen once. The sequencing input was blood. The receptors stem from a woman aged 55-69 years in good health.

The chain links TRBV5-1 to TRBJ1-4; 7 bases match TRBD1. CDR1 and CDR2 from the germline V gene are SGHRS and YFSETQ. Unmatched junction bases numbered 4, after V lost 0 bases and J lost 5 bases. This CDR3 region has 15 residues. The CDR3 DNA follows: TGCGCCAGCAGCTTGGAGGGACAGTGGAATGAAAAACTGTTTTTT. This sequence encodes CASSLEGQWNEKLFF.

The CDR3 bases are TGTGCCAGCAGCTCGGCGCTGGGGGTCCAAGAGACCCAGTACTTC. As protein: CASSSALGVQETQYF. The V and J genes are TRBV7-8 and TRBJ2-5; TRBD1 or TRBD2 may be the D gene (5 bases each). The germline V gene has CDR1 SGHVS and CDR2 FQNEAQ. The CDR3 sequence is 15 residues long. Trimming removed 4 bases from V and 1 base from J, with 13 bases in between. Combining the CDR3 with reference TRBV7-8 and TRBJ2-5 gives the whole variable domain GAGVSQSPRYKVAKRGQDVALRCDPISGHVSLFWYQQALGQGPEFLTYFQNEAQLDKSGLPSDRFFAERPEGSVSTLKIQRTQQEDSAVYLCASSSALGVQETQYFGPGTRLLVL.

V gene TRBV12-3 or TRBV12-4 combines with J gene TRBJ2-1; D tentatively reads TRBD1 or TRBD2 (6 bases each). V was clipped by 4 bases and J by 4 bases, with 14 bases between them. The CDR3 runs 15 residues. In nucleotides, the CDR3 is TGTGCCAGCAGTTGGTCTGGAGGGGGGTACAATGAGCAGTTCTTC. Protein: CASSWSGGGYNEQFF.

This chain uses TRBV27 with TRBJ2-1, with D possibly being TRBD2 (6 bases). Germline loops: CDR1 MNHEY, CDR2 SMNVEV (reference sequence). Trimming left V 0 bases short and J 5 bases short, with 8 bases between. This CDR3 has 14 amino acids. The DNA for the CDR3 is TGTGCCAGCAGTTTATCACTAGCCAACAATGAGCAGTTCTTC. Amino acid sequence: CASSLSLANNEQFF.

This clonotype was counted between two and nine times. The chain links TRBV12-3 or TRBV12-4 to TRBJ2-3; the match to TRBD2 covers 13 bases. There are 14 residues in the CDR3. V was clipped by 10 bases and J by 9 bases; unmatched bases: 10. In DNA, the CDR3 is TGTGCCACCATGGGACTAGCGGGATTGTGGACGCAGTATTTT. It specifies CATMGLAGLWTQYF.